The clone carrying this T cell receptor (beta chain) was detected many times. Primed by a sample-barcoded 5' primer and a J-beta primer mix, a second PCR proceeded for about 6 to 11 cycles. TCRdb itself ran the 5' RACE reads through MiXCR, one entry per CDR3 protein. The sample consists of approximately 700,000 distinct CDR3 sequences, about 32% of them appearing once. This sample was taken from a study of blood T cells in healthy people across ages. Healthy Caucasian individuals from Russia aged roughly 6 to 90 served as donors. Donors each provided ten milliliters of peripheral blood. The CDR3 spans 15 residues. The V gene's germline CDR1 is SNHLY and CDR2 FYNNEI. Unmatched junction bases numbered 5, after V lost 6 bases and J lost 7 bases.

The chain combines TRBV2 with TRBJ2-1; 14 nucleotides agree with TRBD2. This clonotype was sampled from a woman at least 80 years old in good health. The sequenced sample was blood. In nucleotides, the CDR3 is TGTGCCAGCAGGAAGACTAGCGGGGGGGTAAATGAGCAGTTCTTC. It specifies CASRKTSGGVNEQFF.